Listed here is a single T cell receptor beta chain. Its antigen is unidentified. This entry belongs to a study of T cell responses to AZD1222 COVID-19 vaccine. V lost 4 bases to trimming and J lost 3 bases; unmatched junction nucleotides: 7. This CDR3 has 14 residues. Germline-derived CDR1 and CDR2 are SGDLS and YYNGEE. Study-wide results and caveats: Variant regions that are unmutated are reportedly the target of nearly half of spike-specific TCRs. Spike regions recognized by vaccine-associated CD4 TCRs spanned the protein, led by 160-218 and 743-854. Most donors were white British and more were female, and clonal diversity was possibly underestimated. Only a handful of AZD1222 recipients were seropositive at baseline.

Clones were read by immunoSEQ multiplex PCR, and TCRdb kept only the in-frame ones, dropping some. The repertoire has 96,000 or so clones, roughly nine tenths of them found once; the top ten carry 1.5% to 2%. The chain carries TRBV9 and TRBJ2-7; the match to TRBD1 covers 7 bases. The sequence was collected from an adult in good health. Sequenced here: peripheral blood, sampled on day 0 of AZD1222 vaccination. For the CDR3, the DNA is TGTGCCAGCAGCCCCGGGACAGCAAACTACGAGCAGTACTTC. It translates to CASSPGTANYEQYF.